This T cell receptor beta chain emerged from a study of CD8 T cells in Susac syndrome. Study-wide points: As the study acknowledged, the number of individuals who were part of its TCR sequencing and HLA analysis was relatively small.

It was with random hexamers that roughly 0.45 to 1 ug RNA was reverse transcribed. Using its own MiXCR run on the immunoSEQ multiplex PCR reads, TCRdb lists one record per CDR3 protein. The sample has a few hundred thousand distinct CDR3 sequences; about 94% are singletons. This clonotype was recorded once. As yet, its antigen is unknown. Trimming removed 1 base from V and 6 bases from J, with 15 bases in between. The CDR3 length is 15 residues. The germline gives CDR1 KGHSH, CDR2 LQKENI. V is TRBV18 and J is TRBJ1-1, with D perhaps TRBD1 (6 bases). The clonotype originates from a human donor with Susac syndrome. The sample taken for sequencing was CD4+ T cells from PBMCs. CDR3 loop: CASSPQGGIGPEAFF. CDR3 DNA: TGTGCCAGCTCACCACAGGGGGGTATAGGACCTGAAGCTTTCTTT. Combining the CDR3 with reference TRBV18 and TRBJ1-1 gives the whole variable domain NAGVMQNPRHLVRRRGQEARLRCSPMKGHSHVYWYRQLPEEGLKFMVYLQKENIIDESGMPKERFSAEFPKEGPSILRIQQVVRGDSAAYFCASSPQGGIGPEAFFGQGTRLTVV.